This T cell receptor (beta chain) came from a study of blood T cell repertoires in COVID-19. Study context: From the United States, Italy and Spain came samples of acute and convalescent COVID-19. PBMCs, B-cell-depleted T cells, or T cells were the source of the cDNA or gDNA that made up the material.

Authors' data handling: Reference gene primer amplification in the assay estimated nucleated cell counts. Assay used: immunoSEQ multiplex PCR; TCRdb lists only in-frame clones, some missing. The V and J calls and clone size were taken over from that table, and D and trimming were inferred from the DNA. The sample has some 70,000 clones; 81% are singletons. The clonotype was recovered from a woman between 70 and 85 years old with acute or convalescent COVID-19. The sequenced sample consisted of peripheral blood.

CDR3 sequence: CASVPGGDTQYF. The CDR3 DNA is TGTGCCAGCGTCCCCGGGGGGGATACGCAGTATTTT. V usage is TRBV7-9 and J usage is TRBJ2-3; TRBD2 matches at 7 bases. With V trimmed by 8 bases and J by 6 bases, 5 bases remained unmatched. Per the germline V gene, CDR1 is SEHNR and CDR2 is FQNEAQ (reference sequence). The CDR3 length is 12 residues.